Included here is one T cell receptor beta chain sequence, with context. The CDR3 sequence is 15 residues long. The V and J ends lost 1 base and 4 bases, in that order; junction bases with no gene match: 3. CDR1 is MGHRA and CDR2 is YSYEKL in the germline V gene. The sample is drawn from a study of blood T cell repertoires in COVID-19. Study summary: The United States, Italy and Spain supplied acute and convalescent COVID-19 samples. From T cells, B-cell-depleted T cells, or PBMCs came the material, which was cDNA or gDNA.

Authors' data handling: How many nucleated cells were present was estimated from reference gene primer amplification. This table comes from immunoSEQ multiplex PCR, and its TCRdb copy is limited to in-frame clones, with some not included. That table gives V, J and clone size, and the DNA gave D and trimming. The profile shows about 130,000 clones, 70% to 90% of them singletons. The receptor comes from a woman older than 75 with acute or convalescent COVID-19. Input material: peripheral blood. This chain uses TRBV4-1 with TRBJ2-2, with 7 nucleotides matching TRBD1. The CDR3 reads CASSQGDRSTGELFF. The CDR3 DNA reads as TGCGCCAGCAGCCAAGGGGACAGAAGCACCGGGGAGCTGTTTTTT.